The entry below describes one T cell receptor (beta chain). Its specific antigen is unknown. No base qualities exist here, and no much larger clone lies one base off it. TCRbeta CDR3 regions were amplified from genomic DNA using the immunoSEQ Assay, a bias-controlled multiplex PCR. As for the original processing: The number of nucleated cells in each sample was estimated by amplification of reference gene primers within the assay. To quantify the absolute abundance of each unique TCRbeta CDR3 rearrangement, sequence reads were collapsed and filtered. Productive Simpson clonality was computed per sample as the square root of Simpson's diversity index over productive rearrangements. Drawn from immuneACCESS, this table holds only the in-frame rearrangements with V and J called that TCRdb kept. Clones are partly lost; checked studies trace under half to an unresolved V gene and leave the rest unexplained. V, J and clone size were drawn from that table, and D and trimming were deduced from the DNA. In this sample the table shows roughly 320,000 clones, around nine tenths of which occur a single time. Jointly, the top ten make up 1.5% to 2% of the sample.

One collaborating source in Seattle enrolled patients while the patients were actively infected and followed the patients over time throughout the course of disease. The collaborating institutions used their own protocols to collect whole blood in K2EDTA tubes. Collaborator samples were shipped for TCRbeta analysis as frozen whole blood, isolated PBMCs, or DNA extracted from either sample type. This sample is part of a study of blood T cell repertoires in COVID-19 (dated by TCRdb to about 2020). With regard to the full study: Samples covering the acute and convalescent phases of COVID-19 were provided by collaborators in the United States, Italy and Spain. The samples were drawn from the first 160 participants of the ongoing ImmuneRACE study and from 1,254 subjects provided by 6 global collaborators. The sample metadata nearly always contained a de-identified subject ID, COVID-19 status, age in years and sex. A freely available public database, intended as a resource for researchers studying the immune response to SARS-CoV-2, is where the repertoires were released. Subjects who had been exposed to COVID-19, were actively infected with it, or had recovered from it provided the deeply sampled blood TCRbeta repertoires that made up the dataset. Where available, HLA class I and class II types were obtained from metadata supplied by the sample provider rather than from assay-based typing. The material from the prospective study consisted of cDNA or gDNA derived from T cells, B-cell-depleted T cells, or PBMCs.

On the study overall, not on this receptor specifically: Clinical and demographic metadata were provided uncurated, with the amount varying by source and participant.

V is cut by 4 bases and J by 2 bases, and the space between the germline ends is 3 bases. Including the terminal cysteine and valine, the CDR3 comprises 11 residues. The read is trimmed to its CDR3 DNA, 33 bases read in frame from base 1. CDR1 and CDR2 (MNHNY, SVGAGI) derive from the germline V gene (reference sequence). Sequenced material: peripheral blood. The sequence links TRBV6-6 to TRBJ2-7; the D gene identity is not certain. The sequence was collected from a woman aged 25 to 39 with COVID-19, enrolled during active disease. This receptor carries the CDR3 CASSSTYEQYV. The DNA sequence is as follows: TGTGCCAGCAGTTCAACCTACGAGCAGTACGTC.